The subject of this entry is one T cell receptor (beta chain). This clone was counted a single time. Its specific antigen is unknown. No base quality information exists; no much larger clone differs at one position. TCRbeta CDR3 regions were amplified from genomic DNA by means of the immunoSEQ Assay, a bias-controlled multiplex PCR. The authors' pipeline ran thus. The number of nucleated cells in each sample was estimated by amplification of reference gene primers within the assay. To quantify the absolute abundance of each unique TCRbeta CDR3 rearrangement, sequence reads were collapsed and filtered. For each sample, productive Simpson clonality was calculated as the square root of Simpson's diversity index across productive rearrangements. Imported from immuneACCESS, the table was reduced by TCRdb to in-frame sequences with V and J called. These copies leave out some clones; in studies compared against another copy, an unresolved V gene accounts for under half, and the cause of the remainder is not known. For V, J and clone size, that table is used; D and trimming come from the DNA. A total of roughly 68,000 clones appear in this sample, roughly 91% of them only once. The ten largest make up roughly 0.53% of the sample.

Including the terminal cysteine and phenylalanine, the CDR3 comprises 13 residues. Of the read, only the CDR3 DNA is kept; its 39 bases are in frame from base 1. The germline V gene yields MGHRA for CDR1 and YSYEKL for CDR2. The trim is 6 bases for V and 7 bases for J, with a gap of 14 bases between the germline ends. One collaborating source in Seattle enrolled patients during active infection and followed them longitudinally through the course of disease. Collaborating institutions collected whole blood in K2EDTA tubes following their own protocols. For TCRbeta analysis, collaborators shipped samples in one of three forms: frozen whole blood, isolated PBMCs, or DNA extracted from either of those sample types. The data are from a study of blood T cell repertoires in COVID-19 (dated by TCRdb to 2019 to 2021). About the study as a whole: Samples from collaborators originated in the United States, Italy and Spain and spanned both the acute and convalescent phases of COVID-19. A freely available public database, intended as a resource for researchers studying the immune response to SARS-CoV-2, is where the repertoires were released. Sample metadata almost always included a de-identified subject ID, COVID-19 status, age in years and sex. Deeply sampled blood TCRbeta repertoires from subjects exposed to, actively infected with, or recovered from COVID-19 were included in the dataset. The prospective study material was composed of cDNA or gDNA derived from T cells, B-cell-depleted T cells, or PBMCs. Where available, HLA class I and class II types were taken from metadata supplied by the sample provider and were not determined by assay-based typing. The samples were drawn from two sources: the first 160 participants of the ongoing ImmuneRACE study, and about 1,300 subjects contributed by 6 global collaborators. Study-level results and caveats: The quantity of clinical and demographic metadata differed by source and by participant and was supplied without curation.

The sequence was collected from a man aged 50 or older with COVID-19, enrolled during active disease. This chain is built from TRBV4-1 and TRBJ2-3; possibly the D gene is TRBD2, per 6 matching bases. The sequencing input was peripheral blood. This receptor carries the CDR3 CASSAGPANTQYF. The sequenced DNA: TGCGCCAGCAGTGCGGGGCCGGCGAATACGCAGTATTTT.